This TCR beta chain was sequenced during a study of OX40 agonist ivuxolimab in advanced cancers. Study-wide results and caveats: Antigen specificity remained undetermined for the expanded peripheral T cells. There were, on average, more expanded clones in CD8+ T cells than in CD4+.

Profiled with immunoSEQ multiplex PCR; TCRdb holds only in-frame clones, not every one. This table holds 15,000 to 20,000 clones, over 65% found once. With respect to this clone: Its target is not known.

Systemic immunosuppression or autoimmune disease history was grounds to exclude patients. Trimming stripped 5 bases from V and 5 bases from J, with 15 bases between. From germline, CDR1 is PRHDT and CDR2 FYEKMQ (reference sequence). CDR3 size: 14 residues. J is TRBJ2-5 and V is TRBV13, with TRBD1 as a possible D gene (6 bases). The source is an adult with an advanced solid tumor such as melanoma, head and neck, liver or kidney cancer. Sequenced material: CD4+ or CD8+ T cells sorted from blood, taken in a trial of the OX40 agonist ivuxolimab. The CDR3 spells CASSIRQESETQYF. The CDR3 nucleotides read TGTGCCAGCAGCATAAGACAGGAATCGGAGACCCAGTACTTC.